The clone carrying this T cell receptor beta chain was seen ten or more times. Its antigen is as yet unknown. V lost 4 bases and J lost 5, with 17 bases in between. Germline assignment: CDR1 LGHDT and CDR2 YNNKEL (reference sequence). The CDR3 has 16 amino acids. The sample belongs to a study of T cells after yellow fever vaccination. Across the study: SMART-Seq v4 Ultra Low Input prepared the low-cell-number fractions. General study points: Contamination by abundant bulk-population clonotypes could be present in FACS-sorted repertoires.

Conversion of TCR transcripts into cDNA relied on 5'RACE template switching, which added a universal primer site and UMIs. TCRdb recomputed calls from the 5' RACE reads with MiXCR, one row per CDR3 protein. Of 620,000 or so distinct CDR3 sequences detected, roughly a sixth appear once; the ten largest clones hold 15% to 20%. Material: PBMCs, obtained about 5 days after the first yellow fever vaccination. The receptor was derived from a man younger than 35 who received the YFV17D yellow fever vaccine. J is TRBJ2-2 and V is TRBV3-1; maybe TRBD2 (6 bases). As DNA, the CDR3 is TGTGCCAGCAGCCCCCCGGGGGAGCCCGGGACCGGGGAGCTGTTTTTT. Translating it yields CASSPPGEPGTGELFF.